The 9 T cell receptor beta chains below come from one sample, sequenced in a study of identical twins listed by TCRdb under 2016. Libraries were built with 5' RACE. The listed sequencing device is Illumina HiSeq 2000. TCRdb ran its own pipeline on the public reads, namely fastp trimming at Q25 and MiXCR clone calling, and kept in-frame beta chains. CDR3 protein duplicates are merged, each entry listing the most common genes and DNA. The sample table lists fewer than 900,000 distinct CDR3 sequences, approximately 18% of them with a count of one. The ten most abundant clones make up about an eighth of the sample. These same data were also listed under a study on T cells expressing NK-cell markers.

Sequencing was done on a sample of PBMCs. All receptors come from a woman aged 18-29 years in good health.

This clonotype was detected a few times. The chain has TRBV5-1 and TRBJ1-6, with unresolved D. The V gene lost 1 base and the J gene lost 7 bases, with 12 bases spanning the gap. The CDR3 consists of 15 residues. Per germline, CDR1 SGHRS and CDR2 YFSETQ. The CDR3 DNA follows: TGCGCCAGCAGCTTGTCGGGGATGGCGAATTCACCCCTCCACTTT. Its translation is CASSLSGMANSPLHF.

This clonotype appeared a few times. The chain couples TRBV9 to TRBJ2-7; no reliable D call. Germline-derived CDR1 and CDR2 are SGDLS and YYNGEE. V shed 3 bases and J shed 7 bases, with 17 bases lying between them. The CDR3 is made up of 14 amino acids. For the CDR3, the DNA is TGTGCCAGCAGCGGACGTGAGGACCTTCGGGAGCAGTACTTC. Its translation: CASSGREDLREQYF.

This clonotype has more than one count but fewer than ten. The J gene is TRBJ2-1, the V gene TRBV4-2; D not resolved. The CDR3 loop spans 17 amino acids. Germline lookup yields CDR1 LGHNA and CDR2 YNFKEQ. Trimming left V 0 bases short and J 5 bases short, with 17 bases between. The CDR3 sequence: CASSQDIVVVSHNEQFF. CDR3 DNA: TGTGCCAGCAGCCAAGATATCGTGGTAGTAAGTCACAATGAGCAGTTCTTC.

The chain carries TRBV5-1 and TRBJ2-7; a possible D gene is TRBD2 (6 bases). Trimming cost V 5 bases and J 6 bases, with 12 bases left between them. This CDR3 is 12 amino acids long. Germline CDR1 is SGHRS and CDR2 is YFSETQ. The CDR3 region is CASSGTFAEQYF. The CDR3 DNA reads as TGCGCCAGCAGTGGGACTTTTGCCGAGCAGTACTTC.

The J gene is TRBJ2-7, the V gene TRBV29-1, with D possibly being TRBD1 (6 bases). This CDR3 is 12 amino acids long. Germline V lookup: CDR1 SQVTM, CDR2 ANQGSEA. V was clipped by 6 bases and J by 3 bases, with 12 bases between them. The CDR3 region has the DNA TGCAGCGTGTGGGGGCAGAGCTACGAGCAGTACTTC. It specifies CSVWGQSYEQYF.

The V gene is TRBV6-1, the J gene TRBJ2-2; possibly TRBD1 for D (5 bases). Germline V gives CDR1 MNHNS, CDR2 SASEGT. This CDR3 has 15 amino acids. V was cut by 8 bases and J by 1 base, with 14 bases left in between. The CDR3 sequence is CASSRAPQNTGELFF. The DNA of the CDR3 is TGTGCCAGCTCCAGGGCGCCTCAGAACACCGGGGAGCTGTTTTTT.

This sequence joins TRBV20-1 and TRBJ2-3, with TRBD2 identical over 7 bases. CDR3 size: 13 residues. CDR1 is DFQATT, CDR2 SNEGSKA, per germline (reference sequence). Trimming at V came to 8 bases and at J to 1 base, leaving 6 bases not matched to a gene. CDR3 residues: CSSGAGGTDTQYF. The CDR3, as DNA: TGCAGTTCGGGTGCGGGGGGCACAGATACGCAGTATTTT.

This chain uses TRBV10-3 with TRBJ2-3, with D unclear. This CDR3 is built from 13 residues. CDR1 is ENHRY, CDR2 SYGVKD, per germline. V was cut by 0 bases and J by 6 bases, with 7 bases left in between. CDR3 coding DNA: TGTGCCATCAGTGAGTCGGGGAAGGATACGCAGTATTTT. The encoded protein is CAISESGKDTQYF.

The CDR3 spells CASSLGLAGITDTQYF. DNA for the CDR3: TGTGCCAGCAGTTTAGGACTAGCGGGGATCACAGATACGCAGTATTTT. The V and J genes are TRBV12-3 or TRBV12-4 and TRBJ2-3, with 11 nucleotides matching TRBD2. V dropped 1 base and J dropped 2; count of bases not matched to a gene: 2. The CDR3 is 16 amino acids.